A single sample is the source of the 5 T cell receptor beta chains below, sequenced in a study of blood T cell repertoires in COVID-19. Clones were read by immunoSEQ multiplex PCR, and TCRdb kept only the in-frame ones, dropping some. Of 95,000 to 150,000 clones listed, approximately 80% are singletons. The specimen sequenced was peripheral blood. These receptors were taken from a woman aged 70-85 years with acute or convalescent COVID-19.

J is TRBJ2-3 and V is TRBV3-1 (or the pseudogene TRBV3-2), with D possibly matching TRBD2 (7 bases). Germline assignment: CDR1 LGHDT and CDR2 YNNKEL (reference sequence). The V end was cut by 4 bases, the J end by 3 bases, with 20 bases between. This CDR3 is 17 amino acids long. The CDR3 protein is CASSPIPRGGGTDTQYF. Written as DNA, the CDR3 is TGTGCCAGCAGCCCCATTCCGAGGGGGGGTGGTACAGATACGCAGTATTTT.

The rearrangement joins TRBV12-3 or TRBV12-4 to TRBJ1-6; 8 positions agree with TRBD1. V lost 7 bases, J lost 8 bases, and 4 bases stayed unmatched. The CDR3 runs to 13 residues. CDR3 coding DNA: TGTGCCAGCAAAACAGGGGGGGATTCACCCCTCCACTTT. Its protein product is CASKTGGDSPLHF.

V is TRBV5-4 and J is TRBJ2-7; the match to TRBD2 covers 7 bases. The ends lost 0 bases at V and 5 bases at J; junction bases unmatched: 14. CDR1 is SGHNT, CDR2 YYREEE, per germline (reference sequence). The CDR3 runs 17 residues. The CDR3, as DNA: TGTGCCAGCAGCTTGGTTGTGTATGGCGGCGGGGGTCACGAGCAGTACTTC. This translates into CASSLVVYGGGGHEQYF. Together with reference TRBV5-4 and TRBJ2-7, the CDR3 gives the full variable domain: ETGVTQSPTHLIKTRGQQVTLRCSSQSGHNTVSWYQQALGQGPQFIFQYYREEENGRGNFPPRFSGLQFPNYSSELNVNALELDDSALYLCASSLVVYGGGGHEQYFGPGTRLTVT.

This chain joins TRBV6-4 and TRBJ2-7; 14 bases line up with TRBD2. With 8 bases clipped from V and 2 bases from J, the junction kept 14 bases outside the gene matches. This CDR3 region has 18 residues. The germline gives CDR1 MRHNA, CDR2 SNTAGT. This chain's CDR3 is CASEEGTSGGPKTYEQYV. In DNA, the CDR3 is TGTGCCAGCGAAGAAGGGACTAGCGGGGGCCCCAAAACCTACGAGCAGTACGTC.

The chain uses TRBV6-2 or TRBV6-3 and TRBJ1-2, with D possibly being TRBD1 (6 bases). This CDR3 has 15 amino acids. V dropped 0 bases and J dropped 7 bases, with 15 bases sitting between them. The germline V gene has CDR1 MNHEY and CDR2 SVGEGT. Written as DNA, the CDR3 is TGTGCCAGCAGTTACTCGTCCAGGGGCTTAGGTGGCTACACCTTC. It codes for CASSYSSRGLGGYTF.